The 6 T cell receptor beta chains in this list originate from one sample, sequenced in a study of monozygotic twins with inflammatory bowel disease. TCRdb processed the 5' RACE reads again and assigns one entry to each CDR3 protein, with no DNA. The sample shows roughly 300,000 distinct CDR3 sequences, and 5.6% sits with its ten largest clones. Sample: blood. These receptors all come from a human donor with ulcerative colitis or Crohn's disease, or a healthy co-twin of an affected twin (not recorded which).

The CDR3 reads CASSRFSISPNQETQYF. This sequence joins TRBV11-2 and TRBJ2-5. The germline V gene has CDR1 SGHAT and CDR2 FQNNGV. The CDR3 is 17 amino acids.

The rearrangement uses TRBV7-8 and TRBJ2-7; the TCRdb call, TRBD1, lacks DNA for checking. CDR3 size: 14 residues. Per the germline V gene, CDR1 is SGHVS and CDR2 is FQNEAQ. The CDR3 protein is CASSPDRAGYEQYF.

The V and J genes are TRBV20-1 and TRBJ1-1; the D call of TRBD1 rests on TCRdb alone, since no DNA is present to check it. CDR3 length: 15 residues. Looked up from germline, CDR1 is DFQATT and CDR2 is SNEGSKA (reference sequence). CDR3 sequence reads: CSASFLGQVNTEAFF.

V is TRBV10-2 and J is TRBJ2-1. CDR3 length: 13 amino acids. The germline V gene encodes CDR1 WSHSY and CDR2 SAAADI. The CDR3 is CASSGSGYNEQFF.

The chain recombines TRBV24-1 with TRBJ2-2; TCRdb reports TRBD1, a call that lacks DNA to check it against. The CDR3 has 16 amino acids. CDR1 KGHDR and CDR2 SFDVKD come from the germline V gene. This CDR3 reads CATSDRGQTNTGELFF.

The rearrangement links TRBV25-1 to TRBJ2-3; with no DNA, the TCRdb D assignment of TRBD1 cannot be verified. Germline CDR1 is MGHDK and CDR2 is SYGVNS. The CDR3 has 16 amino acids. The CDR3 sequence: CASSELGTGNTDTQYF.